This T cell receptor beta chain derives from a study of monozygotic twins with inflammatory bowel disease. Study-level points and caveats: No one strong IBD-associated signal or clonotype was supported. Researchers report that IBD patients shared fewer clonotypes with others than healthy twins, especially amid disease activity.

TCRdb re-called the 5' RACE reads and catalogs CDR3 proteins one per entry, DNA excluded. This repertoire includes about 450,000 distinct CDR3 sequences. The CDR3 is made up of 18 amino acids. Germline assignment: CDR1 LGHNA and CDR2 YSLEER. On this clonotype: Its antigen is as yet unknown.

The chain combines TRBV4-3 with TRBJ2-7; TCRdb indicates TRBD1, and absent DNA this call remains unverified. Sequences were obtained from blood. The source is a human donor with ulcerative colitis or Crohn's disease, or a healthy co-twin of an affected twin (not recorded which). The CDR3 reads CASSQDFATGLGTYEQYF.